The subject of this entry is one T cell receptor beta chain. The data are from a study of human T cells and chemical hapten exposure. V was pared by 2 bases and J by 0 bases, with 10 bases between. Germline CDR1 MNHEY, CDR2 SMNVEV (reference sequence). The CDR3 runs to 16 residues. Each CDR3 protein gets one entry after TCRdb re-called the RACE reads with MiXCR. The sample contains over 300,000 distinct CDR3 sequences, 5.1% of which appear only once. The time point was: pre-sensitization, week 0. The treatment here: therapeutic diphenylcyclopropenone sensitization with weekly scalp DPC. The V call is TRBV27, the J call TRBJ1-4; D remains ambiguous. Sequencing used whole blood, obtained in connection with sensitization to the hapten diphenylcyclopropenone (DPC). The source is a woman aged 50 to 60 with alopecia areata. Some clones in this sample may be carry-over from other donors' samples. CDR3 residues: CASSLLGSATNEKLFF. Written as DNA, the CDR3 is TGTGCCAGCAGTTTACTAGGATCGGCAACTAATGAAAAACTGTTTTTT.